The rows below give T cell receptor beta chains drawn from one sample of a study of HIV-infected patients and healthy controls. TCRdb analysed the 5' RACE reads with MiXCR anew, one entry per CDR3 protein. Here the sample spans more than 9,000 distinct CDR3 sequences, 5.5% to 7% being singletons. This sample comprised blood, obtained during antiretroviral therapy. The receptors originated from an adult with HIV infection. The donor label of this sample is uncertain. The CDR3 runs from the conserved cysteine through the conserved F or W. D genes are given only for firm matches. Expanded clones are given a class, and other clones once, few, many or no size at all.

V gene: TRBV5-6; J gene: TRBJ1-5; D gene: TRBD1; clone size: many; CDR3 DNA: TGTGCCAGCAGCTTAGGGCAGGGGGGTCAGCCCCAGCATTTT; CDR3 protein: CASSLGQGGQPQHF
V gene: TRBV11-2; J gene: TRBJ2-1; D gene: TRBD2; clone size: many; CDR3 DNA: TGTGCCAGCAGAAGAACGGCTAGCGGGCTTCAGCAGTTCTTC; CDR3 protein: CASRRTASGLQQFF
V gene: TRBV5-6; J gene: TRBJ2-3; D gene: TRBD1; clone size: many; CDR3 DNA: TGTGCCAGCAGCTTGGGGGACAGGGGGTTTACCACAGATACGCAGTATTTT; CDR3 protein: CASSLGDRGFTTDTQYF
V gene: TRBV12-3/TRBV12-4; J gene: TRBJ1-5; D gene: .; clone size: few; CDR3 DNA: TGTGCCAGCAGTTTAGGAGGTCAGTTCAATCAGCCCCAGCATTTT; CDR3 protein: CASSLGGQFNQPQHF
V gene: TRBV6-5; J gene: TRBJ1-5; D gene: .; clone size: medium-sized; CDR3 DNA: TGTGCCAGCAGGGATAGCAACAATCAGCCCCAGCATTTT; CDR3 protein: CASRDSNNQPQHF
V gene: TRBV5-1; J gene: TRBJ2-7; D gene: .; clone size: medium-sized; CDR3 DNA: TGCGCCAGCAGCGCCGACGTTATCCCCTACGAGCAGTACTTC; CDR3 protein: CASSADVIPYEQYF
V gene: TRBV20-1; J gene: TRBJ2-2; D gene: .; clone size: .; CDR3 DNA: TGCAGTGCTAGGGATGGACCGAGCCTCGGGGAGCTGTTTTTT; CDR3 protein: CSARDGPSLGELFF
V gene: TRBV3-1; J gene: TRBJ2-7; D gene: TRBD1; clone size: many; CDR3 DNA: TGTGCCAGCAGCCCGACTCCCGGGACAGCGTGGACCTCCTACGAGCAGTACTTC; CDR3 protein: CASSPTPGTAWTSYEQYF
V gene: TRBV29-1; J gene: TRBJ1-3; D gene: .; clone size: many; CDR3 DNA: TGCAGCGTCGATGACAAGAGAAACACCATATATTTT; CDR3 protein: CSVDDKRNTIYF
V gene: TRBV5-1; J gene: TRBJ1-2; D gene: .; clone size: many; CDR3 DNA: TGCGCCAGCAGCTTGAGCTTTGGGACGCAAGCGAACTATGGCTACACCTTC; CDR3 protein: CASSLSFGTQANYGYTF
V gene: TRBV30; J gene: TRBJ1-2; D gene: .; clone size: many; CDR3 DNA: TGTGCCTGGACAAACGGCGTAGCTAACTATGGCTACACCTTC; CDR3 protein: CAWTNGVANYGYTF
V gene: TRBV5-1; J gene: TRBJ1-1; D gene: .; clone size: few; CDR3 DNA: TGCGCCAGCGGCTACCCTGATTCCCCCACTGAAGCTTTCTTT; CDR3 protein: CASGYPDSPTEAFF
V gene: TRBV25-1; J gene: TRBJ2-1; D gene: TRBD2; clone size: many; CDR3 DNA: TGTGCCAGCAGTTTAGCGGGGGACCGCAATGAGCAGTTCTTC; CDR3 protein: CASSLAGDRNEQFF
V gene: TRBV6-6; J gene: TRBJ2-7; D gene: .; clone size: few; CDR3 DNA: TGTGCCAGCAGTCCCGTTGGGGGGATAGGTTCCTACGAGCAGTACTTC; CDR3 protein: CASSPVGGIGSYEQYF
V gene: TRBV29-1; J gene: TRBJ2-1; D gene: TRBD2; clone size: medium-sized; CDR3 DNA: TGCAGCGTTGAAATCGGGACTAGCGAATACAATGAGCAGTTCTTC; CDR3 protein: CSVEIGTSEYNEQFF
V gene: TRBV19; J gene: TRBJ1-6; D gene: TRBD1; clone size: many; CDR3 DNA: TGTGCCAGTAGCCGCGGGACAGCAAGTTCACCCCTCCACTTT; CDR3 protein: CASSRGTASSPLHF
V gene: TRBV10-2; J gene: TRBJ2-3; D gene: .; clone size: many; CDR3 DNA: TGCGCCAGCAGCGCGGGGCGCGAGCCCGTCACAGATACGCAGTATTTT; CDR3 protein: CASSAGREPVTDTQYF
V gene: TRBV5-1; J gene: TRBJ2-7; D gene: .; clone size: many; CDR3 DNA: TGCGCCAGCAGCTTGGTCAGTAGCGCCTACGAGCAGTACTTC; CDR3 protein: CASSLVSSAYEQYF
V gene: TRBV7-2; J gene: TRBJ2-3; D gene: .; clone size: .; CDR3 DNA: TGTGCCAGCCAAACCCGGGGGGCACCCTCGGATACGCAGTATTTT; CDR3 protein: CASQTRGAPSDTQYF
V gene: TRBV29-1; J gene: TRBJ1-2; D gene: .; clone size: many; CDR3 DNA: TGCAGCGTTGATCTCTACACCTTC; CDR3 protein: CSVDLYTF
V gene: TRBV6-1; J gene: TRBJ2-3; D gene: TRBD2; clone size: many; CDR3 DNA: TGTGCCACCCGGCGAGGGGCGGGAGGGCCTGGCACAGATACGCAGTATTTT; CDR3 protein: CATRRGAGGPGTDTQYF
V gene: TRBV12-5; J gene: TRBJ2-3; D gene: TRBD2; clone size: many; CDR3 DNA: TGTGCTAGTGGTTTTAGCGGGGGCTCATCCTCTCTCAATACGCAGTATTTT; CDR3 protein: CASGFSGGSSSLNTQYF
V gene: TRBV20-1; J gene: TRBJ1-2; D gene: .; clone size: many; CDR3 DNA: TGCAGTGCCGCAGACAGGACTAACTATGGCTACACCTTC; CDR3 protein: CSAADRTNYGYTF
V gene: TRBV20-1; J gene: TRBJ2-3; D gene: TRBD2; clone size: .; CDR3 DNA: TGCAGTGCTAGAGCGACTAGCGGTAGAGATACGCAGTATTTT; CDR3 protein: CSARATSGRDTQYF
V gene: TRBV19; J gene: TRBJ2-3; D gene: .; clone size: many; CDR3 DNA: TGTGCCAGTAGTCCGGTGACTAGAAACACAGATACGCAGTATTTT; CDR3 protein: CASSPVTRNTDTQYF
V gene: TRBV7-2; J gene: TRBJ2-5; D gene: TRBD2; clone size: medium-sized; CDR3 DNA: TGTGCCAGCAGCTTAACTAGCGGCCAAGAGACCCAGTACTTC; CDR3 protein: CASSLTSGQETQYF
V gene: TRBV7-8; J gene: TRBJ2-1; D gene: .; clone size: many; CDR3 DNA: TGTGCCAGCAGCCCCCCCAGCGTATACCACAATGAGCAGTTCTTC; CDR3 protein: CASSPPSVYHNEQFF
V gene: TRBV2; J gene: TRBJ2-7; D gene: TRBD2; clone size: many; CDR3 DNA: TGTGCCAGCAGCAATGACCCGGGAGGGGACGAGCAGTACTTC; CDR3 protein: CASSNDPGGDEQYF
V gene: TRBV7-9; J gene: TRBJ1-1; D gene: .; clone size: many; CDR3 DNA: TGTGCCAGCAGCTTAGAGGGAAACACTGAAGCTTTCTTT; CDR3 protein: CASSLEGNTEAFF
V gene: TRBV7-3; J gene: TRBJ2-7; D gene: TRBD2; clone size: few; CDR3 DNA: TGTGCCAGCAGCCCCTGGGGGGGGTCGTCCTACGAGCAGTACTTC; CDR3 protein: CASSPWGGSSYEQYF
V gene: TRBV11-2; J gene: TRBJ2-7; D gene: TRBD1; clone size: .; CDR3 DNA: TGTGCCAGCAGATCCGACAGGGATGGAAACGAGCAGTACTTC; CDR3 protein: CASRSDRDGNEQYF
V gene: TRBV7-3; J gene: TRBJ2-7; D gene: .; clone size: many; CDR3 DNA: TGTGCCAGCAGCTCTATGGGCAGCTCCTACGAGCAGTACTTC; CDR3 protein: CASSSMGSSYEQYF
V gene: TRBV18; J gene: TRBJ2-1; D gene: .; clone size: many; CDR3 DNA: TGTGCCAGCTCAACCCGCGTACACGACCGGGATGAGCAGTTCTTC; CDR3 protein: CASSTRVHDRDEQFF
V gene: TRBV19; J gene: TRBJ2-7; D gene: TRBD1; clone size: many; CDR3 DNA: TGTGCCACTACCGGAGGGACAGGTTCCTTCTACGAGCAGTACTTC; CDR3 protein: CATTGGTGSFYEQYF
V gene: TRBV11-2; J gene: TRBJ2-5; D gene: .; clone size: many; CDR3 DNA: TGTGCCAGCAGCTTAGGGGGACAACCTAACTTC; CDR3 protein: CASSLGGQPNF
V gene: TRBV7-9; J gene: TRBJ1-5; D gene: .; clone size: .; CDR3 DNA: TGTGCCAGCAGCCTCGAGGACAGAAGAGATCAGCCCCAGCATTTT; CDR3 protein: CASSLEDRRDQPQHF
V gene: TRBV5-6; J gene: TRBJ2-1; D gene: .; clone size: .; CDR3 DNA: TGTGCCAGCAGCTTCCCGACAGCCACCAACAATGAGCAGTTCTTC; CDR3 protein: CASSFPTATNNEQFF
V gene: TRBV10-2; J gene: TRBJ2-2; D gene: .; clone size: medium-sized; CDR3 DNA: TGCGCCAGCAGTGAGTCCGGCGGCTCGAACACCGGGGAGCTGTTTTTT; CDR3 protein: CASSESGGSNTGELFF
V gene: TRBV29-1; J gene: TRBJ1-1; D gene: TRBD1; clone size: many; CDR3 DNA: TGCAGCGGAATCAGGGGGCAGCTCACTGAAGCTTTCTTT; CDR3 protein: CSGIRGQLTEAFF
V gene: TRBV7-9; J gene: TRBJ2-7; D gene: .; clone size: many; CDR3 DNA: TGTGCCAGCAGCCCCGATATAGATGCTCAACCGACCTACGAGCAGTACTTC; CDR3 protein: CASSPDIDAQPTYEQYF
V gene: TRBV20-1; J gene: TRBJ2-5; D gene: TRBD1; clone size: many; CDR3 DNA: TGCAGTGCGAGGACAGGGGAGGAGACCCAGTACTTC; CDR3 protein: CSARTGEETQYF
V gene: TRBV5-6; J gene: TRBJ2-1; D gene: .; clone size: many; CDR3 DNA: TGTGCCAGCACCCTGTATGGGGTCTCCTACAATGAGCAGTTCTTC; CDR3 protein: CASTLYGVSYNEQFF
V gene: TRBV7-2; J gene: TRBJ2-7; D gene: .; clone size: many; CDR3 DNA: TGTGCCAGCAGCGCCTCCTACGAGCAGTACTTC; CDR3 protein: CASSASYEQYF
V gene: TRBV6-5; J gene: TRBJ2-1; D gene: .; clone size: medium-sized; CDR3 DNA: TGTGCCAGCAGTTACGTGGATGAGCAGTTCTTC; CDR3 protein: CASSYVDEQFF
V gene: TRBV29-1; J gene: TRBJ2-7; D gene: .; clone size: many; CDR3 DNA: TGCAGCGTCCGCACCAGCTCCGGCGTGGGCGAGCAGTACTTC; CDR3 protein: CSVRTSSGVGEQYF
V gene: TRBV4-2; J gene: TRBJ2-3; D gene: TRBD2; clone size: .; CDR3 DNA: TGTGCCAGCAGCCAAGACCTAGCGGGACCCACAGATACGCAGTATTTT; CDR3 protein: CASSQDLAGPTDTQYF
V gene: TRBV7-9; J gene: TRBJ2-5; D gene: .; clone size: many; CDR3 DNA: TGTGCCAGCAGCCCCCCATTCCGGATGGGGCAGACCCAGTACTTC; CDR3 protein: CASSPPFRMGQTQYF
V gene: TRBV5-6; J gene: TRBJ2-1; D gene: .; clone size: many; CDR3 DNA: TGTGCCAGCAGCTTGGCCGGAGCCCACAGTACGGGATACAATGAGCAGTTCTTC; CDR3 protein: CASSLAGAHSTGYNEQFF
V gene: TRBV6-1; J gene: TRBJ1-3; D gene: .; clone size: many; CDR3 DNA: TGTGCCAGCAGTGAGCGGAACACCATATATTTT; CDR3 protein: CASSERNTIYF
V gene: TRBV20-1; J gene: TRBJ1-1; D gene: .; clone size: many; CDR3 DNA: TGCAGTGCTAGAGGGGGCCCCGCGAACACTGAAGCTTTCTTT; CDR3 protein: CSARGGPANTEAFF
V gene: TRBV25-1; J gene: TRBJ2-1; D gene: TRBD2; clone size: many; CDR3 DNA: TGTGCCAGCAGTGCGATAGCGGGAGGTAATGAGCAGTTCTTC; CDR3 protein: CASSAIAGGNEQFF
V gene: TRBV7-9; J gene: TRBJ1-1; D gene: TRBD1; clone size: large; CDR3 DNA: TGTGCCAGCAGCTCGACAGGGGGCTGGGGAGCTTTCTTT; CDR3 protein: CASSSTGGWGAFF
V gene: TRBV2; J gene: TRBJ2-7; D gene: TRBD1; clone size: medium-sized; CDR3 DNA: TGTGCCAGCAGTCTACAGGGGGCGTCAGGCGAGCAGTACTTC; CDR3 protein: CASSLQGASGEQYF
V gene: TRBV29-1; J gene: TRBJ2-3; D gene: .; clone size: once; CDR3 DNA: TGCAGCGTTCTCACTGGCACAGATACGCAGTATTTT; CDR3 protein: CSVLTGTDTQYF
V gene: TRBV11-2; J gene: TRBJ2-5; D gene: .; clone size: .; CDR3 DNA: TGTGCCAGCAGCCCCCTAAAGGGGGTTGCGAAGACCCAGTACTTC; CDR3 protein: CASSPLKGVAKTQYF
V gene: TRBV20-1; J gene: TRBJ2-7; D gene: TRBD2; clone size: many; CDR3 DNA: TGCAGTGCGAAACCCCTAACTAGCGGGAGAACGTACGAGCAGTACTTC; CDR3 protein: CSAKPLTSGRTYEQYF
V gene: TRBV14; J gene: TRBJ2-1; D gene: .; clone size: many; CDR3 DNA: TGTGCCAGCAGCCAATGGCCCGTTAATGAGCAGTTCTTC; CDR3 protein: CASSQWPVNEQFF
V gene: TRBV19; J gene: TRBJ2-6; D gene: .; clone size: many; CDR3 DNA: TGTGCCAGTAGTATTGGTGGCTCTGGGGCCAACGTCCTGACTTTC; CDR3 protein: CASSIGGSGANVLTF
V gene: TRBV7-3; J gene: TRBJ2-1; D gene: TRBD2; clone size: many; CDR3 DNA: TGTGCCAGCAGCCCGACTAGCGGGGTAAACTACAATGAGCAGTTCTTC; CDR3 protein: CASSPTSGVNYNEQFF
V gene: TRBV4-3; J gene: TRBJ2-3; D gene: .; clone size: many; CDR3 DNA: TGCGCCAGCAGCCAATCGACTGTCGGTACGCAGTATTTT; CDR3 protein: CASSQSTVGTQYF